Below, 23 T cell receptor beta chains from the same sample are listed, as sequenced in a study of spatial heterogeneity in lung cancer. TCRdb ran MiXCR on the 5' RACE reads and lists one entry per CDR3 protein. The sample consists of under 7,500 distinct CDR3 sequences, about 14% of them appearing once. Time point here: sample taken at primary tumor resection. Antigen specificity for these receptors is unknown. Study-level results: Expanded alpha and beta TCR counts within tumors tracked tumor mutation counts.

The sample in question was lung tumor tissue, obtained at surgery. These receptor sequences come from a female donor with early-stage non-small cell lung cancer.

This clonotype was detected many times. The size of this beta chain means little, since it is a stray read in a library made for alpha chains. The rearrangement uses TRBV2 and TRBJ1-2; D is ambiguous. Germline V gene data show CDR1 as SNHLY and CDR2 as FYNNEI. The CDR3 length is 16 residues. V shed 2 bases and J shed 6 bases, with 19 bases lying between them. Written as DNA, the CDR3 is TGTGCCAGCAGTGAATTCGTAGGCAGGCGAAGAGATGGCTACACCTTC. Residues: CASSEFVGRRRDGYTF.

By its share, this clonotype is medium-sized. With the library built for alpha chains, this beta chain is off target and its frequency is not meaningful. The chain carries TRBV6-5 and TRBJ1-2, with no clear D. This CDR3 has 15 residues. The ends were cut back, 0 bases at V and 4 bases at J, with 12 bases in the middle. CDR1 and CDR2 (germline): MNHEY, SVGAGI. The CDR3: CASSYSGGRGYGYTF. CDR3 in DNA: TGTGCCAGCAGTTACTCGGGAGGCCGGGGCTATGGCTACACCTTC.

Worth noting for this clonotype: This beta chain slipped into a library made for alpha chains as a stray read, so its size is not meaningful. The chain recombines TRBV7-2 with TRBJ2-6, with D hard to call. Trimming removed 6 bases from V and 3 bases from J, with 12 bases in between. The length of the CDR3 is 15 residues. Germline V gives CDR1 SGHTA, CDR2 FQGNSA. The CDR3 bases are TGTGCCAGCAGTTCAATGGGGTTTGGGGCCAACGTCCTGACTTTC. Its protein product is CASSSMGFGANVLTF.

Note on this clonotype: A library made for alpha chains picked up this beta chain off target, so its size means little. The CDR3 DNA reads TGTGCCAGCAGCGCCGACCGGGCGCAGACCTACAATGAGCAGTTCTTC. Its translation is CASSADRAQTYNEQFF. The chain recombines TRBV7-3 with TRBJ2-1; D is uncertain. Germline values: CDR1 SGHTA, CDR2 FQGTGA. Trimming shortened V by 5 bases and J by 2 bases, and 16 bases separated the two germline ends. CDR3 size: 16 residues.

Comments on this clonotype: This beta chain is a stray read from a library made for alpha chains; its abundance is not meaningful. CDR3 nucleotides: TGTGCCAGCAGTGATCCGGGACAGGGAAGGTTGGCTGAAGCTTTCTTT. It yields the protein CASSDPGQGRLAEAFF. The chain recombines TRBV6-6 with TRBJ1-1; TRBD1 aligns across 9 bases. This CDR3 region has 16 residues. Germline CDR1 and CDR2: MNHNY and SVGAGI (reference sequence). Germline trimming cut 5 bases from V and 6 bases from J; bases unmatched to any gene: 13.

This clonotype was seen ten or more times. With the library built for alpha chains, this beta chain is off target and its frequency is not meaningful. The rearrangement links TRBV2 to TRBJ1-5; D possibly corresponds to TRBD1 (5 bases). The CDR3 has 14 amino acids. V shed 4 bases and J shed 5 bases, with 12 bases lying between them. The V gene's germline CDR1 is SNHLY and CDR2 FYNNEI. The CDR3 DNA follows: TGTGCCAGCAGTGTCAGGGCTTCGGATCAGCCCCAGCATTTT. Its protein is CASSVRASDQPQHF. Full variable domain (remainder filled in from reference TRBV2 and TRBJ1-5): EPEVTQTPSHQVTQMGQEVILRCVPISNHLYFYWYRQILGQKVEFLVSFYNNEISEKSEIFDDQFSVERPDGSNFTLKIRSTKLEDSAMYFCASSVRASDQPQHFGDGTRLSIL.

This clonotype is medium-sized in the sample. This beta chain is off target for a library built for alpha chains, so its abundance means little. The rearrangement uses TRBV5-1 and TRBJ2-7, with 7 bases lining up with TRBD1. V dropped 0 bases and J dropped 6; count of bases not matched to a gene: 6. Germline V gene lookup returns CDR1 SGHRS and CDR2 YFSETQ. The CDR3 extends over 14 amino acids. The CDR3 loop is CASSLVGQSSEQYF. The CDR3, as DNA: TGCGCCAGCAGCTTGGTGGGACAGAGCTCCGAGCAGTACTTC.

This clonotype was seen ten or more times. A library prepared for alpha chains yielded this beta chain as an off-target read; its size is of little meaning. J is TRBJ1-4 and V is TRBV7-2; D is ambiguous. Germline lookup yields CDR1 SGHTA and CDR2 FQGNSA. V lost 5 bases and J lost 5, with 9 bases in between. The CDR3 contains 13 residues. CDR3 region: CASSVITNEKLFF. CDR3 sequence (DNA): TGTGCCAGCAGCGTAATCACAAATGAAAAACTGTTTTTT.

There are many counts of this clonotype. This beta chain represents an off-target read in a library built for alpha chains; its size is of limited meaning. The CDR3 sequence: CASSLGPTNEKLFF. CDR3 DNA: TGCGCCAGCAGCTTGGGACCAACTAATGAAAAACTGTTTTTT. The chain has TRBV5-1 and TRBJ1-4; D is ambiguous. Germline lookup yields CDR1 SGHRS and CDR2 YFSETQ. The V end lost 0 bases, the J end lost 0 bases, and 3 bases lay between the germline ends. CDR3 size: 14 residues.

This clonotype qualifies as medium-sized. In a library made to pick up alpha chains, this beta chain is a stray read with a size that means little. J is TRBJ2-5 and V is TRBV2; no clear D. V was shortened by 6 bases and J by 1 base, with 12 bases between the two germline ends. Germline V CDR1 and CDR2: SNHLY, FYNNEI. The CDR3 has 14 residues. CDR3 bases: TGTGCCAGCAGCATAGGTCAGCCCCAAGAGACCCAGTACTTC. Translation: CASSIGQPQETQYF.

This clonotype is large. Since it is a stray read in a library aimed at alpha chains, this beta chain has a size that is not meaningful. This chain joins TRBV6-5 and TRBJ2-3, with D perhaps TRBD1 or TRBD2 (5 bases each). CDR1 and CDR2 (germline): MNHEY, SVGAGI. The CDR3 covers 13 residues. Between the trimmed V and J ends, which lost 11 bases and 0 bases, there was a span of 12 bases. CDR3 protein: CASGLGSTDTQYF. CDR3 nucleotides: TGTGCCTCGGGGCTCGGCAGCACAGATACGCAGTATTTT.

By share, this clonotype ranks as medium-sized. Little can be read into the size of this beta chain, an off-target read in a library designed for alpha chains. The chain has TRBV11-2 and TRBJ2-3; tentatively, D is TRBD1 (5 bases). Trimming left V 2 bases short and J 4 bases short, with 10 bases between. Germline CDR1 reads SGHAT; CDR2 reads FQNNGV. The CDR3 has 14 residues. This chain's CDR3 is CASSLLLGPDTQYF. DNA of the CDR3: TGTGCCAGCAGCTTACTCCTGGGGCCAGATACGCAGTATTTT.

This clonotype has at least ten counts. A library prepared for alpha chains yielded this beta chain as an off-target read; its size is of little meaning. The chain combines TRBV7-2 with TRBJ2-7; D uncertain. The CDR3 extends over 13 amino acids. The V gene's germline CDR1 is SGHTA and CDR2 FQGNSA. The V end was cut by 2 bases, the J end by 4 bases, with 9 bases between. The CDR3: CASSLSYLYEQYF. The CDR3 DNA is TGTGCCAGCAGCTTAAGTTATCTTTACGAGCAGTACTTC.

The table lists this clonotype with many counts. Because this beta chain is a stray read in a library intended to capture alpha chains, its abundance should not be given much weight. This chain joins TRBV7-9 and TRBJ2-7; the D is unclear. Germline values: CDR1 SEHNR, CDR2 FQNEAQ (reference sequence). V shed 3 bases and J shed 6 bases, with 15 bases lying between them. The CDR3 consists of 14 residues. The CDR3 sequence: CASSFGERRTEQYF. CDR3 bases: TGTGCCAGCAGCTTTGGGGAAAGGAGAACCGAGCAGTACTTC. Supplemented by reference TRBV7-9 and TRBJ2-7, the full variable domain reads DTGVSQNPRHKITKRGQNVTFRCDPISEHNRLYWYRQTLGQGPEFLTYFQNEAQLEKSRLLSDRFSAERPKGSFSTLEIQRTEQGDSAMYLCASSFGERRTEQYFGPGTRLTVT.

By sample fraction, this clonotype is medium-sized. The library was built for alpha chains, so this beta chain is an off-target read and its size means little. J is TRBJ1-2 and V is TRBV12-3 or TRBV12-4, with TRBD1 as a possible D gene (5 bases). The CDR3 runs 13 residues. V lost 7 bases and J lost 8, with 17 bases in between. Written as DNA, the CDR3 is TGTGCCAGCAAGCCCGACAGTTATGAGGGCTACACCTTC. It is translated as CASKPDSYEGYTF.

This clonotype is classed as medium-sized (0.01 to 0.1%). The library was designed around alpha chains, so this beta chain is a stray read whose abundance carries little weight. The rearrangement links TRBV20-1 to TRBJ2-3; D may be TRBD1 or TRBD2 (6 bases each). Germline loops: CDR1 DFQATT, CDR2 SNEGSKA (reference sequence). The length of the CDR3 is 12 residues. Trimming removed 3 bases from V and 6 bases from J, with 10 bases in between. The CDR3 spells CSASGGFDTQYF. The CDR3 DNA follows: TGCAGTGCTAGCGGGGGCTTTGATACGCAGTATTTT.

This clonotype was counted ten times or more. This beta chain represents an off-target read in a library built for alpha chains; its size is of limited meaning. The V call is TRBV5-1, the J call TRBJ2-7; the D is unclear. This CDR3 is 13 amino acids long. Looked up from germline, CDR1 is SGHRS and CDR2 is YFSETQ. V lost 4 bases, J lost 3 bases, and 11 bases lay in between. CDR3 sequence: CASSLGWFYEQYF. The CDR3 nucleotides are TGCGCCAGCAGCCTAGGATGGTTCTACGAGCAGTACTTC.

This clonotype came up many times. The library was prepared for alpha chains; this beta chain is a stray read, so its frequency means little. The V call is TRBV3-1, the J call TRBJ1-1; D is uncertain. The CDR3 sequence is 15 residues long. From germline, CDR1 is LGHDT and CDR2 YNNKEL (reference sequence). The V end was cut by 3 bases, the J end by 6 bases, with 17 bases between. The CDR3 reads CASSQNFLTESEAFF. CDR3 nucleotides: TGTGCCAGCAGCCAGAATTTCCTGACTGAATCTGAAGCTTTCTTT.

This clonotype has a count of ten or more. Found in a library prepared for alpha chains, this beta chain is an off-target read, and its abundance has little meaning. The chain recombines TRBV7-9 with TRBJ1-5; D ambiguous. CDR3 size: 15 residues. CDR1 SEHNR and CDR2 FQNEAQ come from the germline V gene (reference sequence). The V gene lost 1 base and the J gene lost 0 bases, with 7 bases spanning the gap. As DNA, the CDR3 is TGTGCCAGCAGCTTAGAAAGTGGTAGCAATCAGCCCCAGCATTTT. Encoded protein: CASSLESGSNQPQHF.

This clonotype is medium-sized in the sample. This beta chain lies outside the target of a library built for alpha chains; its clone size means little. V is TRBV27 and J is TRBJ2-5; D possibly matches TRBD1 or TRBD2 (5 bases each). Germline V gives CDR1 MNHEY, CDR2 SMNVEV (reference sequence). The V end was cut by 8 bases, the J end by 0 bases, with 10 bases between. CDR3 length: 13 residues. This chain's CDR3 is CASAGTYQETQYF. CDR3 in DNA: TGTGCCAGCGCCGGGACGTACCAAGAGACCCAGTACTTC.

This clonotype was recorded at least ten times. A library prepared for alpha chains yielded this beta chain as an off-target read; its size is of little meaning. The chain recombines TRBV12-3 or TRBV12-4 with TRBJ2-7; a possible D gene is TRBD1 (6 bases). Trimming removed 6 bases at V and 1 base at J, with 13 bases between. The CDR3 contains 14 residues. DNA for the CDR3: TGTGCCAGCAGCCTGGGGGCGCGGTCCTACGAGCAGTACTTC. Protein: CASSLGARSYEQYF.

This clonotype has a count of ten or more. This beta chain is an unintended read in a library built for alpha chains; its size means little. V and J are TRBV28 and TRBJ2-4, with unresolved D. Germline CDR1 and CDR2: MDHEN and SYDVKM. Trimming took 2 bases from V and 0 from J, leaving 11 bases between them. The CDR3 extends over 16 amino acids. The CDR3 nucleotides are TGTGCCAGCAGTTTAAAGCAGCCACTAGCCAAAAACATTCAGTACTTC. Translation gives CASSLKQPLAKNIQYF.

This clonotype was observed many times. This beta chain is off target for a library built for alpha chains, so its abundance means little. V usage is TRBV5-5 and J usage is TRBJ2-1; TRBD1 matches at 10 bases. Germline V gene sequence: CDR1 SGHKS, CDR2 YYEKEE (reference sequence). The J segment lost 2 bases and the V segment lost 4 bases, leaving 3 bases of the junction unmatched. The CDR3 contains 15 residues. The CDR3: CASSTGTGAYNEQFF. In nucleotides, the CDR3 is TGTGCCAGCAGCACCGGGACAGGGGCCTACAATGAGCAGTTCTTC.